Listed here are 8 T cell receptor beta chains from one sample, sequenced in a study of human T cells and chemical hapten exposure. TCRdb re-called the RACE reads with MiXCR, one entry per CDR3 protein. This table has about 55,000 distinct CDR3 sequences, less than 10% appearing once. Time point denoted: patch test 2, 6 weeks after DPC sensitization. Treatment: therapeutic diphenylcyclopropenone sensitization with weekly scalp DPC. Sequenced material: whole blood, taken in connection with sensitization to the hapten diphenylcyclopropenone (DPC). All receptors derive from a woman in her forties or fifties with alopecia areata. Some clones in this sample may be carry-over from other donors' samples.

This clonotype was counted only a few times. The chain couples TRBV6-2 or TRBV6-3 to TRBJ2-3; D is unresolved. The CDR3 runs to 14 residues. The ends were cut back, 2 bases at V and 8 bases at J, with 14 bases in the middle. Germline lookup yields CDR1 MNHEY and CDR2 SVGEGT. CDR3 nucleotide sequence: TGTGCCAGCAGTTACGGGATGCTGATTCCTACGCAGTATTTT. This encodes CASSYGMLIPTQYF.

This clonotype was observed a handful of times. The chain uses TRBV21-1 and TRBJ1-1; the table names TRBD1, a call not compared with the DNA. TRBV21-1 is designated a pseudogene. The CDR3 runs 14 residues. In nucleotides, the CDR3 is TGTGCCAGCAGCACCCCAACCCAGGGGGATGAGGCTTTCTTT. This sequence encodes CASSTPTQGDEAFF.

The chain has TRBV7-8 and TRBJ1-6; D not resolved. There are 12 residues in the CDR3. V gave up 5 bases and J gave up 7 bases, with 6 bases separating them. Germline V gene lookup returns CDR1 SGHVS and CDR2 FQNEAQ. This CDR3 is CASSPINSPLHF. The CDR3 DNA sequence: TGTGCCAGCAGCCCAATCAATTCACCCCTCCACTTT.

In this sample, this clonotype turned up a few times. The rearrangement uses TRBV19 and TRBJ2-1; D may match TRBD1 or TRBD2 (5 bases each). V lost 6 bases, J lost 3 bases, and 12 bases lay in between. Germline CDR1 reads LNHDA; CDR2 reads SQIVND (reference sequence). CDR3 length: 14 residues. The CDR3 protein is CASRRVTGYNEQFF. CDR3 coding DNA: TGTGCCAGTAGGAGGGTTACAGGCTACAATGAGCAGTTCTTC.

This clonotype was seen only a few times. The CDR3, as DNA: TGTGCCACCAATCGAAGGGGCGATGAGCAGTTCTTC. It encodes CATNRRGDEQFF. The chain has TRBV6-1 and TRBJ2-1; D is possibly TRBD1 (5 bases). CDR1 is MNHNS, CDR2 SASEGT, per germline. The CDR3 sequence is 12 residues long. V lost 10 bases and J 8 bases, leaving 15 bases between the germline ends.

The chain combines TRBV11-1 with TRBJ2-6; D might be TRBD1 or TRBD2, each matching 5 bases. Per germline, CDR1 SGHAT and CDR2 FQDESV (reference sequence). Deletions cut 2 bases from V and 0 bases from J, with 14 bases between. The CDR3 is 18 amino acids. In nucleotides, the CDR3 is TGTGCCAGCAGCTTACCTCCGGGACGACACTCTGGGGCCAACGTCCTGACTTTC. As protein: CASSLPPGRHSGANVLTF.

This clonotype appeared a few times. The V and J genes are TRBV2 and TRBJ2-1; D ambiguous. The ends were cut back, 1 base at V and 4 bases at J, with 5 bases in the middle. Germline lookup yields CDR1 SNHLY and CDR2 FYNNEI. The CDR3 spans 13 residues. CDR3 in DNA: TGTGCCAGCAGTGAAGGAGAGTACAATGAGCAGTTCTTC. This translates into CASSEGEYNEQFF.

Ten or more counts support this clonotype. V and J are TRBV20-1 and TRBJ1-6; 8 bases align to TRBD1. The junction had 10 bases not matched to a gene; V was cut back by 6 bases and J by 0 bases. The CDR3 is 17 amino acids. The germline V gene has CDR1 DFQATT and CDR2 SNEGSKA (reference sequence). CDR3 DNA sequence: TGCAGTGCGGAAGACAGGGGTCATCGCTCCTATAATTCACCCCTCCACTTT. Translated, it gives CSAEDRGHRSYNSPLHF.